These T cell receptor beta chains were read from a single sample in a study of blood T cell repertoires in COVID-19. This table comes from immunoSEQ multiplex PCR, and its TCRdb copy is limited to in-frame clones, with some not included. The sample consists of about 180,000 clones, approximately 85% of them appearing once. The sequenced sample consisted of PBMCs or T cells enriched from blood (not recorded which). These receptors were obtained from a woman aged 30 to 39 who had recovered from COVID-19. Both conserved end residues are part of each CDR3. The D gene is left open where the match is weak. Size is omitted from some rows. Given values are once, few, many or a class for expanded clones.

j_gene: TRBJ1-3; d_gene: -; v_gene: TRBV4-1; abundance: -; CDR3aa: CASRKNGGSGNTIYF; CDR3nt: TGCGCCAGCAGGAAAAACGGGGGTTCTGGAAACACCATATATTTT
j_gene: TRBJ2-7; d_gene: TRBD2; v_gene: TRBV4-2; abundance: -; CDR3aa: CASSQDALAGELSYEQYF; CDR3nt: TGTGCCAGCAGCCAAGATGCCTTAGCGGGAGAGCTATCCTACGAGCAGTACTTC
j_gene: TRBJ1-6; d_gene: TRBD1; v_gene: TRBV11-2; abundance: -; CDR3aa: CASSLGQGTSPLHF; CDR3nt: TGTGCCAGCAGCCTCGGACAGGGTACCTCACCCCTCCACTTT
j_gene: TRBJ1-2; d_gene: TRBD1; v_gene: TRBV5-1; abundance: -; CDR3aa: CASSLQGGAGYTF; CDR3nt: TGCGCCAGCAGCTTACAGGGGGGTGCTGGCTACACCTTC
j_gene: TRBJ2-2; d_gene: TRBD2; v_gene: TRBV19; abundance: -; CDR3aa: CATISGRLNTGELFF; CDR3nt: TGTGCCACCATTAGCGGGAGACTCAACACCGGGGAGCTGTTTTTT
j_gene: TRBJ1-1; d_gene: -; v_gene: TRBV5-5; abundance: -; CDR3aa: CASSPVFSEAFF; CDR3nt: TGTGCCAGCAGCCCAGTTTTCTCTGAAGCTTTCTTT
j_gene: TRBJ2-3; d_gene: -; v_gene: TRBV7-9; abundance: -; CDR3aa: CASSLYTGTDTQYF; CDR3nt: TGTGCCAGCAGCCTTTATACAGGGACAGATACGCAGTATTTT
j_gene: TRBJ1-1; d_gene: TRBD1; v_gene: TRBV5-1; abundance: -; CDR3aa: CASSFQGAAAEAFF; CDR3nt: TGCGCCAGCAGCTTCCAGGGGGCCGCGGCTGAAGCTTTCTTT
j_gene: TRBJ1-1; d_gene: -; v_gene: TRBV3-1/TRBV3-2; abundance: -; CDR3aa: CASSPTTGHTEAFF; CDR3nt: TGTGCCAGCAGCCCTACCACAGGGCACACTGAAGCTTTCTTT
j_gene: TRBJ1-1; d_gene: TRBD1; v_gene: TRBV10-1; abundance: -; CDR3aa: CASTRDRDMNTEAFF; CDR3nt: TGCGCCAGCACTCGGGACAGAGACATGAACACTGAAGCTTTCTTT
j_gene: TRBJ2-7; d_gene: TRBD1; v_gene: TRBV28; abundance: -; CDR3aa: CASSPEIVGRGSNEQYF; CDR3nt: TGTGCCAGCAGCCCGGAGATAGTGGGCAGGGGGTCCAACGAGCAGTACTTC
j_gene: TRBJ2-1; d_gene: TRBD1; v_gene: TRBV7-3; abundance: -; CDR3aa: CASSLTGQGKNEQFF; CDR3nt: TGTGCCAGCAGCTTAACCGGACAGGGAAAGAATGAGCAGTTCTTC
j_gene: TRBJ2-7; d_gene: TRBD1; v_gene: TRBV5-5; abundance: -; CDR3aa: CASSWGDRDRVSEQYF; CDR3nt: TGTGCCAGCAGCTGGGGAGACAGGGACAGGGTCTCCGAGCAGTACTTC
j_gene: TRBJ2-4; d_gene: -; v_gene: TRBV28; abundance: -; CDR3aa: CASSFRPRHGSGIAKNIQYF; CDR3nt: TGTGCCAGCAGTTTCCGCCCCCGACATGGAAGCGGCATAGCCAAAAACATTCAGTACTTC
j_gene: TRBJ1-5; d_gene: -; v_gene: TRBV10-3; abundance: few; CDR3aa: CAIRPGAEQPQHF; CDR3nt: TGTGCCATCAGGCCAGGGGCAGAACAGCCCCAGCATTTT
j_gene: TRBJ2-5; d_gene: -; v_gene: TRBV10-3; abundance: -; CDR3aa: CAIGPARETQYF; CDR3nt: TGTGCCATCGGGCCGGCGCGAGAGACCCAGTACTTC
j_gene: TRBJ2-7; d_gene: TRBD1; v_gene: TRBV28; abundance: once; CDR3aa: CASARTGDNVYEQYF; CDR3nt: TGTGCCAGCGCAAGGACAGGGGATAATGTCTACGAGCAGTACTTC
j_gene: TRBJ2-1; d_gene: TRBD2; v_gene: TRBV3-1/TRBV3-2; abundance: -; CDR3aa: CASSPGLELSEQFF; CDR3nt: TGTGCCAGCAGCCCCGGACTAGAGTTGAGTGAGCAGTTCTTC
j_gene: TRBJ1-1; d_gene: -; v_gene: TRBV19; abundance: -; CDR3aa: CASSRLGPGNTEAFF; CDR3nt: TGTGCCAGTAGTCGTCTGGGTCCGGGGAACACTGAAGCTTTCTTT
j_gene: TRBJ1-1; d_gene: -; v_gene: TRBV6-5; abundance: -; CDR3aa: CASSKLANEAFF; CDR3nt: TGTGCCAGCAGCAAATTGGCAAATGAAGCTTTCTTT
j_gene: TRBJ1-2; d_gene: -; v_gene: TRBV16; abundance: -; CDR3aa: CASSLAADSHYGYTF; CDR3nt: TGTGCCAGCAGCCTCGCCGCGGACAGCCACTATGGCTACACCTTC
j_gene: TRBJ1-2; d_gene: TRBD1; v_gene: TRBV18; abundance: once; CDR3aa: CASSPLPSTGTAYGYTF; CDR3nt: TGTGCCAGCTCACCTTTACCTTCGACCGGGACAGCCTATGGCTACACCTTC
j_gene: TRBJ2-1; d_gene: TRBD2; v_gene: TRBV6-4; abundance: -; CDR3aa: CASSDSNGTIRTSGRFLGEQFF; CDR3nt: TGTGCCAGCAGTGACTCGAACGGGACGATAAGGACTAGCGGGAGATTTTTGGGTGAGCAGTTCTTC
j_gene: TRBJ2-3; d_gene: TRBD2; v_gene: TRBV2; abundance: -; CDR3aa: CASAGGEGTDTQYF; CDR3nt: TGTGCCAGCGCGGGGGGGGAGGGCACAGATACGCAGTATTTT
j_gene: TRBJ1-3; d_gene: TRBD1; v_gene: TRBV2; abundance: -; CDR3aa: CARGAGQARDSGNTIYF; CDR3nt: TGTGCCAGGGGGGCCGGACAGGCCAGGGACTCTGGAAACACCATATATTTT
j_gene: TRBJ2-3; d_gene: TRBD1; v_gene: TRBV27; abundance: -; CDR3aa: CASRRDRVGTDTQYF; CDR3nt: TGTGCCAGCAGAAGGGACAGGGTGGGCACAGATACGCAGTATTTT